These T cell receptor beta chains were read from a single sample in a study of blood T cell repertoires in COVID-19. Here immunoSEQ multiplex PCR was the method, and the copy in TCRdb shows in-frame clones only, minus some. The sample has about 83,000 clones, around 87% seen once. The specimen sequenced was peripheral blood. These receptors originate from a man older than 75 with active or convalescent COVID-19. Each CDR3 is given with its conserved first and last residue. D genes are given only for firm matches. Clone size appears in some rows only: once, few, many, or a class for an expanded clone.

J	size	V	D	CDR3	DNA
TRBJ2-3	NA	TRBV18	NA	CASSFVQGDTQYF	TGTGCCAGCTCATTTGTACAGGGCGATACGCAGTATTTT
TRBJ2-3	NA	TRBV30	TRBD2	CAWSYGRSTDTQYF	TGTGCCTGGAGTTACGGGAGGAGCACAGATACGCAGTATTTT
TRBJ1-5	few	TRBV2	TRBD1	CASSLQGAGNQPQHF	TGTGCCAGCAGTCTACAGGGGGCTGGCAATCAGCCCCAGCATTTT
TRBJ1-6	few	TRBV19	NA	CASSFPTGSYNSPLHF	TGTGCCAGTAGTTTCCCGACGGGCTCCTATAATTCACCCCTCCACTTT
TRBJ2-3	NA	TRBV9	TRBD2	CASSVGGGGTDTQYF	TGTGCCAGCAGCGTAGGGGGGGGAGGCACAGATACGCAGTATTTT
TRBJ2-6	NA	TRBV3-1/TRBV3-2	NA	CASSKQVADRYSSGANVLTF	TGTGCCAGCAGCAAACAAGTGGCGGACAGATACTCCTCTGGGGCCAACGTCCTGACTTTC
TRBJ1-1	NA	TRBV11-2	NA	CASSSGPNTEAFF	TGTGCCAGCAGCTCCGGTCCGAACACTGAAGCTTTCTTT
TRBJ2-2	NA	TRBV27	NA	CASSLGGTGELFF	TGTGCCAGCAGTTTAGGAGGCACGGGGGAGCTGTTTTTT
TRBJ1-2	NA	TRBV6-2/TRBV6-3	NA	CASSPEAESYTF	TGTGCCAGCAGCCCAGAGGCGGAAAGCTACACCTTC
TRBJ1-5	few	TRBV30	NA	CAWSALGGVEPQHF	TGTGCCTGGAGTGCCCTTGGCGGGGTCGAGCCCCAGCATTTT
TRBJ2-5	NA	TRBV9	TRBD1	CASSAPGGGETQYF	TGTGCCAGCAGCGCCCCAGGGGGCGGGGAGACCCAGTACTTC
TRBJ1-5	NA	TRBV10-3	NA	CAISESGSRGSYSNQPQHF	TGTGCCATCAGTGAGTCCGGGTCAAGGGGGTCTTATAGCAATCAGCCCCAGCATTTT
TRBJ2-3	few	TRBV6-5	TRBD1	CASSRRQGSNTQYF	TGTGCCAGCAGTCGAAGACAGGGGTCGAATACGCAGTATTTT
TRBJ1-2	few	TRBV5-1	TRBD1	CASSTDLGTGVRYGYTF	TGCGCCAGCAGCACTGACCTCGGGACAGGGGTTAGGTATGGCTACACCTTC
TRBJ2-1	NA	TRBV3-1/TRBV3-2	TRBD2	CASSQATGTSQFF	TGTGCCAGCAGCCAAGCCACCGGGACTAGCCAGTTCTTC
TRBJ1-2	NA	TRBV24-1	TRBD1	CATSDGDSRSSNYGYTF	TGTGCCACCAGTGATGGGGACAGCCGCTCCTCTAACTATGGCTACACCTTC
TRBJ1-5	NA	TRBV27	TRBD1	CASSLRGQGQPQHF	TGTGCCAGCAGTTTAAGAGGACAGGGCCAGCCCCAGCATTTT
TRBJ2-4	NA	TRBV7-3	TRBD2	CASSLSGRAGNIQYF	TGTGCCAGCAGCTTGAGCGGGAGGGCCGGAAACATTCAGTACTTC
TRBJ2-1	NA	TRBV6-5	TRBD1	CASSYSNRGRLDEQFF	TGTGCCAGCAGTTACTCGAACAGGGGGCGCTTAGATGAGCAGTTCTTC
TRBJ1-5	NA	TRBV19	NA	CASSALSSRVPQHF	TGTGCCAGTAGTGCCCTCTCATCCCGGGTGCCCCAGCATTTT
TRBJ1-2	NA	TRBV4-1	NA	CASSQGQSYGYTF	TGCGCCAGCAGCCAAGGCCAGTCCTATGGCTACACCTTC
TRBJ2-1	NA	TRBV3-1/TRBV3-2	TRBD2	CASSQHRTSGGYNEQFF	TGTGCCAGCAGCCAACACCGGACTAGCGGGGGCTACAATGAGCAGTTCTTC
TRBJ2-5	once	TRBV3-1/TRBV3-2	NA	CASSQDHEGFRETQYF	TGTGCCAGCAGCCAAGATCACGAGGGATTCCGGGAGACCCAGTACTTC
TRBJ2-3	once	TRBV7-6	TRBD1	CASSLAQGAGTDTQYF	TGTGCCAGCAGCTTAGCCCAGGGGGCTGGCACAGATACGCAGTATTTT
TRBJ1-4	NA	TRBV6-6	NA	CASSSSAGTNEKLFF	TGTGCCAGCAGTTCCAGCGCGGGGACTAATGAAAAACTGTTTTTT
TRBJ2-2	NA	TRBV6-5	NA	CASSYDRGRTGELFF	TGTGCCAGCAGTTACGATCGAGGGCGCACCGGGGAGCTGTTTTTT
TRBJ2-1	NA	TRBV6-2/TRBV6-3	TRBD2	CASSYSGTSGSYNEQFF	TGTGCCAGCAGTTACTCCGGGACTAGCGGGAGTTACAATGAGCAGTTCTTC
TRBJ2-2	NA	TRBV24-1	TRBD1	CATSDRTGATGELFF	TGTGCCACCAGTGACCGGACAGGGGCTACCGGGGAGCTGTTTTTT
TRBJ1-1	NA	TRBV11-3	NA	CASSLVPRVDTEAFF	TGTGCCAGCAGCTTAGTTCCCAGGGTTGACACTGAAGCTTTCTTT
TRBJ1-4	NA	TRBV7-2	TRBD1	CASSAGTAHNEKLFF	TGTGCCAGCAGCGCTGGGACAGCCCATAATGAAAAACTGTTTTTT
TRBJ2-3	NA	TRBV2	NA	CASRSGIRFTDTQYF	TGTGCCAGCAGGTCAGGGATACGATTCACAGATACGCAGTATTTT
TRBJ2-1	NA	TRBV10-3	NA	CATRGGVRYNEQFF	TGTGCCACCCGAGGGGGGGTTAGGTACAATGAGCAGTTCTTC
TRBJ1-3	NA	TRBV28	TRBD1	CASSLTGGGGSGNTIYF	TGTGCCAGCAGTTTAACTGGAGGGGGCGGCTCTGGAAACACCATATATTTT
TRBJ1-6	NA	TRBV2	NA	CASSRWRTENSPLHF	TGTGCCAGCAGCCGGTGGAGGACTGAGAATTCACCCCTCCACTTT
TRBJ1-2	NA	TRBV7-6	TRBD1	CASSDQAPGGAWGYTF	TGTGCCAGCAGCGACCAAGCCCCAGGGGGTGCGTGGGGCTACACCTTC
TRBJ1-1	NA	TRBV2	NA	CASSLQGSEAFF	TGTGCCAGCAGCCTCCAGGGATCTGAAGCTTTCTTT
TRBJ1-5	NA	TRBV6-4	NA	CASSDIPGLNQPQHF	TGTGCCAGCAGTGATATTCCAGGTCTCAATCAGCCCCAGCATTTT
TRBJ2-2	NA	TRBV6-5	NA	CASRDTGFTGELFF	TGTGCCAGCCGGGACACCGGTTTCACCGGGGAGCTGTTTTTT
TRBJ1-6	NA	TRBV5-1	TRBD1	CASSIRQGRASPLHF	TGCGCCAGCAGCATACGACAGGGGAGGGCATCACCCCTCCACTTT
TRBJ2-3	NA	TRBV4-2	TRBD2	CASSQDPTSGLRTDTQYF	TGTGCCAGCAGCCAAGATCCAACTAGCGGGCTCAGGACAGATACGCAGTATTTT
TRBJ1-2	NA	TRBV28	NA	CASSLGSNYGYTF	TGTGCCAGCAGTTTGGGCAGCAACTATGGCTACACCTTC
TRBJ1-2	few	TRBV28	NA	CASKWSDRAGGYTF	TGTGCCAGCAAGTGGTCTGACAGAGCGGGTGGCTACACCTTC